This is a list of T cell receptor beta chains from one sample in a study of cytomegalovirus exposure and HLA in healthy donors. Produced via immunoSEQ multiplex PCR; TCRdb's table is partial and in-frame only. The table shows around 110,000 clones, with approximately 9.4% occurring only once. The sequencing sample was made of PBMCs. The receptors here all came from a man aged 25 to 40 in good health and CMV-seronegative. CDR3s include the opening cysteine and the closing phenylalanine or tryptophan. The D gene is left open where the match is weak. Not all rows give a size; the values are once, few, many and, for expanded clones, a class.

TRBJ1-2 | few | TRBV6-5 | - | CASSYGVGLANYGYTF | TGTGCCAGCAGTTACGGGGTGGGGCTTGCTAACTATGGCTACACCTTC
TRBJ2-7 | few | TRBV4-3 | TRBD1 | CASSQRPGQGIYEQYF | TGCGCCAGCAGCCAGCGACCGGGACAGGGAATCTACGAGCAGTACTTC
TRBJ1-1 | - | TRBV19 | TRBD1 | CASRDRDTEAFF | TGTGCCAGCCGGGACAGAGACACTGAAGCTTTCTTT
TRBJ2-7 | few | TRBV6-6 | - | CASSPRYEQYF | TGTGCCAGCAGTCCCCGCTACGAGCAGTACTTC
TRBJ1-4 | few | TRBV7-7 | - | CASSPRVGSNEKLFF | TGTGCTAGCAGCCCCCGGGTCGGGTCTAATGAAAAACTGTTTTTT
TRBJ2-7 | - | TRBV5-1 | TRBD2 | CASSLTSGGTYEQYF | TGCGCCAGCAGCTTAACTAGCGGGGGAACCTACGAGCAGTACTTC
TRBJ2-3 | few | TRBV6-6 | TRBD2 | CASSSASGRSTDTQYF | TGTGCCAGCAGTTCAGCTAGCGGGAGAAGCACAGATACGCAGTATTTT
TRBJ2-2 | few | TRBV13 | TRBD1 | CASRRQGGNTGELFF | TGTGCCAGCAGAAGACAGGGTGGGAACACCGGGGAGCTGTTTTTT
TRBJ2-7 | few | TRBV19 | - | CASSIPGGRTEQYF | TGTGCCAGTAGTATACCTGGAGGACGGACCGAGCAGTACTTC
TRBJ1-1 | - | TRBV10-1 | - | CARGETYGPKTEAFF | TGCGCCAGAGGGGAAACATACGGGCCTAAAACTGAAGCTTTCTTT
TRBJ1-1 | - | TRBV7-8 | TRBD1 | CASSRDRVTEAFF | TGTGCCAGCAGCCGCGACAGGGTTACTGAAGCTTTCTTT
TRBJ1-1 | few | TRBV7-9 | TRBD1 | CASSLARGLNTEAFF | TGTGCCAGCAGCTTAGCGAGGGGGCTGAACACTGAAGCTTTCTTT
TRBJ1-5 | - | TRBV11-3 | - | CASSLEGGPNQPQHF | TGTGCCAGCAGCTTAGAAGGCGGGCCCAATCAGCCCCAGCATTTT
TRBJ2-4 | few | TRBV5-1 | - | CASSLSGGQNIQYF | TGCGCCAGCAGCTTGTCGGGGGGCCAAAACATTCAGTACTTC
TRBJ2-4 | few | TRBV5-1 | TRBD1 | CASSPGQGATKNIQYF | TGCGCCAGCAGCCCCGGACAGGGGGCGACCAAAAACATTCAGTACTTC
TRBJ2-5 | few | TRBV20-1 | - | CSARLAETQYF | TGCAGTGCTAGACTAGCGGAGACCCAGTACTTC
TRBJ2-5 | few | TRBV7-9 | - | CASSTRQDLQETQYF | TGTGCCAGCAGCACACGACAGGACCTACAAGAGACCCAGTACTTC
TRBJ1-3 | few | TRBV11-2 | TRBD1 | CASTQTGTLANTIYF | TGTGCCAGCACCCAGACAGGGACATTGGCAAACACCATATATTTT
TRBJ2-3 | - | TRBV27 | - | CASSPEWSSTDTQYF | TGTGCCAGCAGTCCGGAGTGGAGTAGCACAGATACGCAGTATTTT
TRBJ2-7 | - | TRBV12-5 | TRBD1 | CASGPSGTAYEQYF | TGTGCTAGTGGTCCCTCCGGGACAGCCTACGAGCAGTACTTC
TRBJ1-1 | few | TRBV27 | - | CASSFRQEAAEAFF | TGTGCCAGCAGTTTTCGACAGGAGGCCGCTGAAGCTTTCTTT
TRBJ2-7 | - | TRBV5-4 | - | CASSLGALSYEQYF | TGTGCCAGCAGCTTGGGGGCCCTTTCCTACGAGCAGTACTTC
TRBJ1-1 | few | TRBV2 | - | CASSGPETDIARNTEAFF | TGTGCCAGCAGTGGCCCTGAGACCGACATTGCCCGGAACACTGAAGCTTTCTTT
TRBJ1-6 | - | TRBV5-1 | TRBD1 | CASSLTGGWNSPLHF | TGCGCCAGCAGCTTGACAGGGGGTTGGAATTCACCCCTCCACTTT
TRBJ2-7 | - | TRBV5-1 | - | CASSLVQGIGNEQYF | TGCGCCAGCAGCTTGGTACAGGGAATCGGAAACGAGCAGTACTTC
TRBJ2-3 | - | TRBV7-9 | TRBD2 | CASSWGLADTDTQYF | TGTGCCAGCAGCTGGGGACTAGCGGACACAGATACGCAGTATTTT
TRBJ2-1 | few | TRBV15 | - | CATSRDRGARNEQFF | TGTGCCACCAGCAGAGATCGGGGGGCCAGGAATGAGCAGTTCTTC
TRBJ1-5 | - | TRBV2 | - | CASSEGRSNQPQHF | TGTGCCAGCAGTGAAGGCAGAAGCAATCAGCCCCAGCATTTT
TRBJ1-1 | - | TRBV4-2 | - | CASSQDPRVNTEAFF | TGTGCCAGCAGCCAGGATCCCAGGGTTAACACTGAAGCTTTCTTT
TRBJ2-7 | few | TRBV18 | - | CASSPRSDEQYF | TGTGCCAGCTCACCACGGTCGGACGAGCAGTACTTC
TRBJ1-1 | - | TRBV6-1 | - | CASSPYPTGKAFF | TGTGCCAGCAGTCCATATCCAACAGGGAAAGCTTTCTTT
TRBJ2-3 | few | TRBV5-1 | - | CASSLGQNTDTQYF | TGCGCCAGCAGCTTGGGACAGAACACAGATACGCAGTATTTT
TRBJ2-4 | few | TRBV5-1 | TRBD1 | CASSPRTGSNIQYF | TGCGCCAGCAGCCCACGGACAGGGAGCAACATTCAGTACTTC
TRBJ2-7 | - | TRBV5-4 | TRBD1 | CASSPPGQGAYEQYF | TGTGCCAGCAGCCCGCCCGGACAGGGGGCCTACGAGCAGTACTTC
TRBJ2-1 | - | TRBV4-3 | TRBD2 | CASSQEETSGGAYEQFF | TGCGCCAGCAGCCAAGAAGAGACTAGCGGGGGGGCCTATGAGCAGTTCTTC
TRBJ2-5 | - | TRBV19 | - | CASSYRGETQYF | TGTGCCAGTAGTTACCGGGGAGAGACCCAGTACTTC
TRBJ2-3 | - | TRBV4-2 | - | CASSQESGTPLTGTQYF | TGTGCCAGCAGCCAAGAATCTGGGACTCCGCTCACGGGTACGCAGTATTTT
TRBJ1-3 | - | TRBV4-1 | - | CASSQENPGVISGNTIYF | TGCGCCAGCAGCCAAGAAAACCCGGGGGTGATCTCTGGAAACACCATATATTTT
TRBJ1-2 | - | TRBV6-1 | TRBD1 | CASTKDRGRDGYTF | TGTGCCAGCACCAAAGACAGGGGGCGGGATGGCTACACCTTC
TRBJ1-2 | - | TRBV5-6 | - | CASSLGPENYGYTF | TGTGCCAGCAGCCTGGGGCCAGAAAACTATGGCTACACCTTC
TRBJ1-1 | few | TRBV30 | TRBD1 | CAWTGQVNTEAFF | TGTGCCTGGACCGGACAGGTGAACACTGAAGCTTTCTTT
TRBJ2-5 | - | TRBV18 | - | CASSLLQETQYF | TGTGCCAGCTCACTTCTCCAAGAGACCCAGTACTTC
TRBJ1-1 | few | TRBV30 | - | CAWSAATQLGTEAFF | TGTGCCTGGAGTGCCGCGACTCAACTGGGCACTGAAGCTTTCTTT
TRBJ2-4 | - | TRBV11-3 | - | CASSPQGGKNIQYF | TGTGCCAGCAGCCCCCAAGGCGGCAAAAACATTCAGTACTTC
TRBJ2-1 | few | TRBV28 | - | CASSLVEGIGFRDEQFF | TGTGCCAGCAGTTTAGTCGAAGGGATAGGGTTCAGGGATGAGCAGTTCTTC
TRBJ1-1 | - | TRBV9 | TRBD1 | CASSLGTGGTEAFF | TGTGCCAGCAGCTTAGGGACAGGGGGCACTGAAGCTTTCTTT
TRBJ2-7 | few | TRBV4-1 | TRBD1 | CASSQAPGQGIYEQYF | TGCGCCAGCAGCCAAGCCCCGGGACAGGGGATTTACGAGCAGTACTTC
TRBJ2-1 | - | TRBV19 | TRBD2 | CASSIDTLLAGGVEQFF | TGTGCCAGTAGTATAGATACACTACTAGCGGGAGGGGTTGAGCAGTTCTTC
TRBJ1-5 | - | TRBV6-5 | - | CASSGGDNQPQHF | TGTGCCAGCAGTGGGGGGGACAATCAGCCCCAGCATTTT
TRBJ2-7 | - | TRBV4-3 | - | CASSQEPASSYEQYF | TGCGCCAGCAGCCAAGAGCCGGCTAGCTCCTACGAGCAGTACTTC
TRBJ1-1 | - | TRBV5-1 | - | CASSLLLSGTEAFF | TGCGCCAGCAGCTTGCTTCTATCGGGCACTGAAGCTTTCTTT
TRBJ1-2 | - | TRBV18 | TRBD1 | CASSPGTGVANYGYTF | TGTGCCAGCTCCCCCGGGACAGGGGTCGCTAACTATGGCTACACCTTC
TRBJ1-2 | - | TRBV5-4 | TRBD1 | CASSLEQGDYGYTF | TGTGCCAGCAGCTTGGAACAGGGGGATTATGGCTACACCTTC
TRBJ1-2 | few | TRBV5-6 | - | CASSWGGGTPDYGYTF | TGTGCCAGCAGCTGGGGGGGAGGGACACCAGACTATGGCTACACCTTC
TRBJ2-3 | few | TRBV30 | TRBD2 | CAWKLAGGTDTQYF | TGTGCCTGGAAACTAGCGGGAGGCACAGATACGCAGTATTTT
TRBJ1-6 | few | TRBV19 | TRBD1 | CASSIGDRVVSPLHF | TGTGCCAGTAGTATTGGGGACAGGGTCGTTTCACCCCTCCACTTT
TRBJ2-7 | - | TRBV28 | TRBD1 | CASSSVKEDRWAYEQYF | TGTGCCAGCAGCTCCGTGAAGGAGGACAGGTGGGCCTACGAGCAGTACTTC
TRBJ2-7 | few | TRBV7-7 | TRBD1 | CASSLGTGASYEQYF | TGTGCTAGCAGCTTAGGGACAGGGGCCTCCTACGAGCAGTACTTC
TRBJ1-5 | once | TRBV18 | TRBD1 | CASSPWDRDNQPQHF | TGTGCCAGCTCACCATGGGACAGGGATAATCAGCCCCAGCATTTT
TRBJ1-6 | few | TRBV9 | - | CASSLFFGGSPLHF | TGTGCCAGCAGCCTCTTCTTCGGAGGATCACCCCTCCACTTT